This T cell receptor beta chain appears in the sequencing data of a study of T cells in Graves' hyperthyroidism and ophthalmopathy. Study-wide results and caveats: A model built on 13 V-J features separated ophthalmopathy from stable hyperthyroidism.

Patients with uncontrolled infections, other autoimmune diseases, pregnancy or lactation were excluded. Diagnoses rested on clinical symptoms, serum thyroxine and TRAb, thyroid ultrasound and orbital computed tomography. CDR3 size: 15 residues. In germline, CDR1 is SGHKS, CDR2 YYEKEE (reference sequence). With respect to this clonotype: What it recognizes is unknown. A read error may explain this, as a much larger clone is one base away.

TCR beta CDR3 regions were amplified from RNA transcripts. The HTBI set primed first-round TCR CDR3 RT-PCR. TCRdb recomputed calls from the multiplex PCR reads with MiXCR, one row per CDR3 protein. The table records approximately 600,000 distinct CDR3 sequences, more than 20% of them present only once. Input material: blood. This TCR derives from a man younger than 40 with Graves' ophthalmopathy. The rearrangement links TRBV5-5 to TRBJ1-1; D not certain. CDR3 protein: CTSSLGSRMNTEAFF. Here the CDR3 DNA reads TGTACCAGCAGCTTGGGTAGCAGGATGAACACTGAAGCTTTCTTT. The complete variable domain, with remaining parts taken from reference TRBV5-5 and TRBJ1-1, reads DAGVTQSPTHLIKTRGQQVTLRCSPISGHKSVSWYQQVLGQGPQFIFQYYEKEERGRGNFPDRFSARQFPNYSSELNVNALLLGDSALYLCTSSLGSRMNTEAFFGQGTRLTVV.